Sequencing of this T cell receptor (beta chain) was carried out in a study of blood T cell repertoires in COVID-19. Study overall: The cDNA or gDNA used as material had been derived from T cells, B-cell-depleted T cells, or PBMCs.

This clone was seen more than once but under ten times. Methods used by the authors: Estimated nucleated cell counts came from reference gene primer amplification. Sequencing used immunoSEQ multiplex PCR; TCRdb keeps in-frame clones, though not all of them. That table is the source of V, J and clone size, and D and trimming were worked out from the DNA. Of about 95,000 clones listed, around nine tenths are singletons. Germline trimming cut 7 bases from V and 9 bases from J; bases unmatched to any gene: 10. The CDR3 has 14 amino acids. Germline lookup yields CDR1 SGHNT and CDR2 YYREEE (reference sequence).

The sequence was obtained from a man between 60 and 75 years old with COVID-19, enrolled during active disease. The material sequenced was peripheral blood. The rearrangement uses TRBV5-4 and TRBJ1-6, with 7 bases identical to TRBD1. CDR3 residues: CASGPRQGGSPLHF. CDR3 nucleotides: TGTGCCAGCGGACCTAGACAGGGAGGTTCACCCCTCCACTTT.